A single sample is the source of the 11 T cell receptor beta chains below, sequenced in a study of T cell changes during pregnancy in multiple sclerosis. Method: immunoSEQ multiplex PCR; TCRdb's copy keeps in-frame clones and lacks some. Here the sample spans some 44,000 clones, about nine tenths being singletons. The sequencing used CD4+ T cells from peripheral blood mononuclear cells, collected in the second trimester of pregnancy. The receptors originated from a female donor with multiple sclerosis, enrolled in a pregnancy study.

The chain combines TRBV6-5 with TRBJ1-1; D uncertain. CDR3 length: 14 residues. V was pared by 0 bases and J by 5 bases, with 10 bases between. Germline V gene lookup returns CDR1 MNHEY and CDR2 SVGAGI. The DNA for the CDR3 is TGTGCCAGCAGTTACTCGACGCGGGGAACTGAAGCTTTCTTT. Translating it yields CASSYSTRGTEAFF.

The chain carries TRBV5-1 and TRBJ1-3; D is perhaps TRBD1 (6 bases). V was shortened by 4 bases and J by 2 bases, with 16 bases between the two germline ends. Germline lookup yields CDR1 SGHRS and CDR2 YFSETQ. The CDR3 loop spans 16 amino acids. The CDR3 DNA sequence: TGCGCCAGCAGCCTACTTGGACAGAGTACTGGAAACACCATATATTTT. This codes for CASSLLGQSTGNTIYF.

The genes are TRBV6-1 and TRBJ2-7; 8 bases fit TRBD2. Per the germline V gene, CDR1 is MNHNS and CDR2 is SASEGT. V dropped 4 bases and J dropped 5; count of bases not matched to a gene: 7. This CDR3 contains 14 residues. The CDR3 protein is CASSATSGLNEQYF. CDR3 in DNA: TGTGCCAGCAGTGCCACTAGCGGCCTTAACGAGCAGTACTTC.

This clone was found once. The V gene is TRBV19, the J gene TRBJ2-3; 10 bases are shared with TRBD2. CDR3 size: 16 residues. V lost 2 bases to trimming and J lost 6 bases; unmatched junction nucleotides: 8. CDR1 and CDR2 (germline): LNHDA, SQIVND (reference sequence). The CDR3: CASSISPSGRRDTQYF. The CDR3 region has the DNA TGTGCCAGTAGTATATCCCCTAGCGGGAGAAGGGATACGCAGTATTTT.

The CDR3 region is CASSESPVDRRAYGYTF. The CDR3 DNA follows: TGCGCCAGCAGTGAGTCTCCCGTGGACAGGCGAGCCTATGGCTACACCTTC. The chain combines TRBV10-2 with TRBJ1-2; 7 nucleotides align to TRBD1. The J segment lost 4 bases and the V segment lost 0 bases, leaving 11 bases of the junction unmatched. The length of the CDR3 is 17 residues. Germline V lookup: CDR1 WSHSY, CDR2 SAAADI.

The genes are TRBV2 and TRBJ1-2; D is perhaps TRBD1 (5 bases). V was pared by 6 bases and J by 4 bases, with 12 bases between. Germline CDR1 is SNHLY and CDR2 is FYNNEI. The CDR3 is made up of 13 amino acids. DNA of the CDR3: TGTGCCAGCAGGGCAGGGCCTTCCTATGGCTACACCTTC. Protein product: CASRAGPSYGYTF.

This chain connects TRBV5-1 to TRBJ2-3; D gene uncertain. CDR1 is SGHRS, CDR2 YFSETQ, per germline. V was shortened by 0 bases and J by 0 bases, with 8 bases between the two germline ends. The CDR3 has 15 residues. The CDR3 is CASSLVAKSTDTQYF. The CDR3 nucleotides are TGCGCCAGCAGCTTGGTTGCGAAAAGCACAGATACGCAGTATTTT.

This rearrangement joins TRBV6-1 to TRBJ1-4, with D tentatively TRBD1 (6 bases). The germline V gene encodes CDR1 MNHNS and CDR2 SASEGT. V lost 2 bases and J lost 7, with 14 bases in between. The CDR3 totals 15 residues. The DNA for the CDR3 is TGTGCCAGCAGTGAAACAGGGATCGTCACTGAAAAACTGTTTTTT. It specifies CASSETGIVTEKLFF.

This clone was seen a handful of times. The chain employs TRBV2 and TRBJ2-7; tentative D call: TRBD1 (7 bases). Trimming cost V 8 bases and J 3 bases, with 17 bases left between them. CDR1 is SNHLY, CDR2 FYNNEI, per germline. This CDR3 comprises 14 residues. The CDR3: CASLFLRDSYEQYF. CDR3 in DNA: TGTGCCAGCCTATTCCTGCGGGACAGCTACGAGCAGTACTTC.

The count of this clone is one. The genes are TRBV9 and TRBJ2-3; 10 positions agree with TRBD1. V was clipped by 0 bases and J by 5 bases; unmatched bases: 6. The CDR3 length is 16 residues. Germline V CDR1 and CDR2: SGDLS, YYNGEE. CDR3 in amino acids: CASSVGGTGAGDTQYF. CDR3 nucleotide sequence: TGTGCCAGCAGCGTAGGTGGGACAGGGGCTGGAGATACGCAGTATTTT.

The V call is TRBV5-4, the J call TRBJ2-3; D not resolved. CDR3 length: 13 residues. Per germline, CDR1 SGHNT and CDR2 YYREEE (reference sequence). V was pared by 2 bases and J by 5 bases, with 9 bases between. Here the CDR3 DNA reads TGTGCCAGCAGCTTCCTACCTCGAGATACGCAGTATTTT. This encodes CASSFLPRDTQYF.